What follows describes a single T cell receptor beta chain. Time point here: blood 2 weeks post-SBRT. The treatment: 15 Gy SBRT to primary tumor, nephrectomy 4 weeks later. Germline values: CDR1 PRHDT, CDR2 FYEKMQ (reference sequence). V lost 0 bases and J lost 2, with 8 bases in between. There are 15 residues in the CDR3. The data derive from a study of radiation and T cells in renal cell carcinoma. Sequenced by immunoSEQ multiplex PCR; TCRdb stores in-frame clones only, minus some. This sample carries 100,000 to 150,000 clones, about 88% of them seen once, and the ten largest clones take approximately 6%.

Sequences were derived from blood, sampled from a patient whose treatment included radiotherapy and nephrectomy. The V call is TRBV13, the J call TRBJ1-3; perhaps TRBD1 as D (5 bases). The source is a woman in her seventies with renal cell carcinoma. CDR3 sequence (DNA): TGTGCCAGCAGCTTAGGACGACAGCCTGGAAACACCATATATTTT. Translated, it gives CASSLGRQPGNTIYF.